This T cell receptor (beta chain) emerged from a study of Graves' ophthalmopathy and Graves' hyperthyroidism. In its sample, this clonotype was seen many times. Its target is unknown. Germline V gives CDR1 MNHEY, CDR2 SVGEGT. CDR3 length equals 14 residues. Losses at the gene ends were 6 bases for V and 3 bases for J; bases not matched to a gene: 3. Researchers took RNA transcripts and amplified TCR beta CDR3 regions from them. RT-PCR in the first round used HTBI primers; a second-round multiplex PCR followed. TCRdb itself ran the multiplex PCR reads through MiXCR, one entry per CDR3 protein. The sample carries 350,000 or so distinct CDR3 sequences, roughly 17% recorded once. Study outcomes and limitations: Most thyroid clonotypes with frequency above 0.001 were detected in blood too.

The sample consisted of peripheral blood. The receptor's source is an adult man with Graves' ophthalmopathy. The chain is built from TRBV6-2 or TRBV6-3 and TRBJ2-7, with TRBD2 identical over 12 bases. The CDR3 region is CASSKGLAGYEQYF. In DNA form, the CDR3 reads TGTGCCAGCAGCAAGGGACTAGCGGGCTACGAGCAGTACTTC.